A selection of T cell receptor beta chains follows, all from one sample in a study of vaccination effects on CD4 cells after COVID-19. Sequencing used immunoSEQ multiplex PCR; TCRdb keeps in-frame clones, though not all of them. The data show around 26,000 clones, roughly two thirds seen once. Their antigens remain unidentified. The material was CD4+ T cells from PBMCs cultured with SARS-CoV-2 spike peptides, obtained after COVID-19 vaccination. The receptors were sampled from a human donor who received a COVID-19 vaccine. Both conserved end residues are trimmed from each CDR3.

cdr3_length j_call v_call cdr3_aa
12 TRBJ2-5 TRBV3-1/TRBV3-2 ASSQDLGKETQY
11 TRBJ2-7 TRBV7-7 ASSLGASNEQY
16 TRBJ1-6 TRBV6-2/TRBV6-3 ASSYSIRSDRGNSPLH
13 TRBJ1-6 TRBV10-3 AISRTGGGDSPLH
15 TRBJ1-3 TRBV28 ASRARRQGGSGNTIY
10 TRBJ1-2 TRBV29-1 SVDSGGRGYT
13 TRBJ2-5 TRBV25-1 ASSESTSGRGTQY
12 TRBJ1-1 TRBV12-5 ASGRQIANTEAF
11 TRBJ2-7 TRBV10-1 ASSVKGTYEQY
13 TRBJ1-5 TRBV5-1 ASSLEGRWDQPQH
12 TRBJ1-2 TRBV28 ASTSGGPYYGYT
13 TRBJ2-5 TRBV5-1 ASSLGSGAEETQY
11 TRBJ2-7 TRBV10-3 AISDREPYEQY
13 TRBJ1-1 TRBV10-3 AISESGTVNTEAF
12 TRBJ2-7 TRBV24-1 ATSDLGTGFVQY
11 TRBJ2-3 TRBV18 ASSPGLTDTQY
11 TRBJ1-2 TRBV5-4 ASSFTGLDGYT
15 TRBJ2-7 TRBV30 AWSVQGGGVRFDEQY
13 TRBJ1-5 TRBV6-5 ASSKTRRGNQPQH
14 TRBJ2-1 TRBV7-2 ASSLGGGISYNEQF